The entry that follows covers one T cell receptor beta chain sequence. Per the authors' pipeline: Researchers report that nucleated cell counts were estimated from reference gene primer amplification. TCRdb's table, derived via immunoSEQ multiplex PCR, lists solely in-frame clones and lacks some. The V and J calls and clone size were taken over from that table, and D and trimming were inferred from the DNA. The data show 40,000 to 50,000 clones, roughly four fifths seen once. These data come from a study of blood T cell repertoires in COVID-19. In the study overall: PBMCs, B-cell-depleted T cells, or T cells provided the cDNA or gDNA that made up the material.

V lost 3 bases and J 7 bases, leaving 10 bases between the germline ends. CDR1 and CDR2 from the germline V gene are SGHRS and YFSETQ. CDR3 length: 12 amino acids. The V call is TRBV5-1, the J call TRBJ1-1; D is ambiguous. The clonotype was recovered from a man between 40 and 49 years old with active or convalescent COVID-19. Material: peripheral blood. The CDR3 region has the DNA TGCGCCAGCAGCTCTGGTGAGATTGAAGCTTTCTTT. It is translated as CASSSGEIEAFF.